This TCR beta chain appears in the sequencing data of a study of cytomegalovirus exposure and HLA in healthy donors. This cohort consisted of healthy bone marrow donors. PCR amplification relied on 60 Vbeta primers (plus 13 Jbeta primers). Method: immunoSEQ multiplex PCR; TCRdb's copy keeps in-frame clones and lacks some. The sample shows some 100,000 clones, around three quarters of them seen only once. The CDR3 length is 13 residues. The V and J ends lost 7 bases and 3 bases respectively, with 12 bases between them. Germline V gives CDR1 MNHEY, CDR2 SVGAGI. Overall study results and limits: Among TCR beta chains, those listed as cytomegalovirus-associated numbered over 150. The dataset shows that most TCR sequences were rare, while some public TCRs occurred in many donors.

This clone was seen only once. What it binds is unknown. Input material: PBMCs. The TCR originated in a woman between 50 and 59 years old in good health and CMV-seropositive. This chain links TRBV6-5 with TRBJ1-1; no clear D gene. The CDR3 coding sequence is TGTGCCAGCACCCCCCCGGGTCACACTGAAGCTTTCTTT. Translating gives CASTPPGHTEAFF.